The 8 T cell receptor beta chains in this list originate from one sample, sequenced in a study of technical replicates of blood from several donors. Data came from immunoSEQ multiplex PCR; TCRdb stores just in-frame clones and leaves some out. Of 55,000 to 75,000 clones in the sample, approximately 95% were seen once. The sequencing input was PBMCs. The receptors were sampled from a human donor in good health. Some clones in this sample may be carry-over from other donors' samples.

The gene calls are TRBV19 and TRBJ1-1; perhaps TRBD1 as D (6 bases). Trimming removed 4 bases at V and 1 base at J, with 13 bases between. The CDR3 is 15 amino acids. In germline, CDR1 is LNHDA, CDR2 SQIVND (reference sequence). The CDR3 is CASSSPGQPNTEAFF. The CDR3 DNA reads TGTGCCAGTAGTAGTCCGGGACAACCGAACACTGAAGCTTTCTTT.

This chain joins TRBV6-1 and TRBJ1-2; D may be TRBD1 (5 bases). This CDR3 is 14 amino acids long. In germline, CDR1 is MNHNS, CDR2 SASEGT. The ends were cut back, 8 bases at V and 0 bases at J, with 13 bases in the middle. Here the CDR3 reads CASLEGQSNYGYTF. CDR3 DNA: TGTGCCAGCCTGGAGGGGCAGTCTAACTATGGCTACACCTTC.

This clone occurred once. The chain joins TRBV4-1 to TRBJ2-1, with 9 nucleotides matching TRBD2. The CDR3 covers 16 residues. Germline V CDR1 and CDR2: MGHRA, YSYEKL. With 1 base clipped from V and 8 bases from J, the junction kept 9 bases outside the gene matches. CDR3 DNA: TGCGCCAGCAGCCAAGCTCTGGCGGGGGGGCCGGATGAGCAGTTCTTC. The encoded protein is CASSQALAGGPDEQFF.

The J gene is TRBJ2-1, the V gene TRBV11-1, with a weak D call TRBD2 (6 bases). V was trimmed by 6 bases and J by 7 bases, leaving 22 bases between them. Germline assignment: CDR1 SGHAT and CDR2 FQDESV (reference sequence). This CDR3 contains 16 residues. The chain's CDR3 is CASRGDASARVNEQFF. The CDR3 coding sequence is TGTGCCAGCAGGGGGGACGCTAGCGCGCGGGTGAATGAGCAGTTCTTC.

Only one count was recorded for this clone. An end of the junction does not agree with germline; a read error may underlie this. This chain links TRBV5-8 with TRBJ1-1, with D maybe TRBD1 (6 bases). The CDR3 is made up of 9 amino acids. Germline V gene sequence: CDR1 SGHTS, CDR2 YDEGEE. The CDR3 region is CASSLTGHF. Here the CDR3 DNA reads TGTGCCAGCAGCTTGACAGGGCACTTT.

The rearrangement joins TRBV4-3 to TRBJ2-7; tentatively, D is TRBD1 (5 bases). V was shortened by 0 bases and J by 5 bases, with 11 bases between the two germline ends. Per germline, CDR1 LGHNA and CDR2 YSLEER. The CDR3 contains 14 residues. The CDR3, as DNA: TGCGCCAGCAGCCAAGATCGGCAGGGTGACGAGCAGTACTTC. Protein sequence: CASSQDRQGDEQYF.

This clone was counted once. This chain uses TRBV7-2 with TRBJ1-1; 9 nucleotides agree with TRBD1. The CDR3 has 14 amino acids. The germline V gene has CDR1 SGHTA and CDR2 FQGNSA. V shed 2 bases and J 3 bases; nucleotides not matched to a gene: 1. CDR3 DNA: TGTGCCAGCAGCTTATGGACAGGGGACACTGAAGCTTTCTTT. Translated, it gives CASSLWTGDTEAFF.

This clone showed up just once. The chain has TRBV5-1 and TRBJ2-7; 14 bases are a match to TRBD2. The CDR3 extends over 15 amino acids. With 0 bases clipped from V and 7 bases from J, the junction kept 3 bases outside the gene matches. Germline V gene lookup returns CDR1 SGHRS and CDR2 YFSETQ. The CDR3 DNA is TGCGCCAGCAGCTTGGCGGGACTAGCGGGGGAGGAGCAGTACTTC. This gives the protein CASSLAGLAGEEQYF. The full variable domain, in which reference TRBV5-1 and TRBJ2-7 provide the parts outside the CDR3, is KAGVTQTPRYLIKTRGQQVTLSCSPISGHRSVSWYQQTPGQGLQFLFEYFSETQRNKGNFPGRFSGRQFSNSRSEMNVSTLELGDSALYLCASSLAGLAGEEQYFGPGTRLTVT.